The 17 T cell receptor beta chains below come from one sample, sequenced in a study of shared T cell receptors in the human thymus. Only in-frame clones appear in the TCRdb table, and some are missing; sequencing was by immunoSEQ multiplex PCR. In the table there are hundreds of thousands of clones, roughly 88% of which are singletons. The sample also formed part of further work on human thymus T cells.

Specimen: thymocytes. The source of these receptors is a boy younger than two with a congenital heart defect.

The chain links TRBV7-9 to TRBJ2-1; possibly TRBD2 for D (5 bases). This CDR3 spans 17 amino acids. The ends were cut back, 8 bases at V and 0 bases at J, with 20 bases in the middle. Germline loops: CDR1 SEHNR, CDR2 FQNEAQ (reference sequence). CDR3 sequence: CASPGPLIAPSYNEQFF. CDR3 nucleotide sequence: TGTGCCAGCCCAGGCCCATTGATAGCGCCCTCCTACAATGAGCAGTTCTTC. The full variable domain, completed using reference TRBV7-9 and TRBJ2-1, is DTGVSQNPRHKITKRGQNVTFRCDPISEHNRLYWYRQTLGQGPEFLTYFQNEAQLEKSRLLSDRFSAERPKGSFSTLEIQRTEQGDSAMYLCASPGPLIAPSYNEQFFGPGTRLTVL.

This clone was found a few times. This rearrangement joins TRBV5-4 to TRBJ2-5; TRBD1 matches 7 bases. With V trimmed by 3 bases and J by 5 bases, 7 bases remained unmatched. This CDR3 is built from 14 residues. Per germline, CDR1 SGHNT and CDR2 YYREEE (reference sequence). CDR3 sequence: CASSSSDRVETQYF. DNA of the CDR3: TGTGCCAGCAGCTCGTCCGACAGGGTCGAGACCCAGTACTTC.

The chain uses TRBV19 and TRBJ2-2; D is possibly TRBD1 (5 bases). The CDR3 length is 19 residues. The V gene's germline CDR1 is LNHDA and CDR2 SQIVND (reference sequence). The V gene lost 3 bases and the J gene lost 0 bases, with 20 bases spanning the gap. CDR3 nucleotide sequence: TGTGCCAGTAGTATTGGGCTGACAGCCCCTAAAACGAACACCGGGGAGCTGTTTTTT. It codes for CASSIGLTAPKTNTGELFF.

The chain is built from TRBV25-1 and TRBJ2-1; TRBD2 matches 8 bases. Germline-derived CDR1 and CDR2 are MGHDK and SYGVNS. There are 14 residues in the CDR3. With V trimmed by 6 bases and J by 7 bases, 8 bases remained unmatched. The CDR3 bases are TGTGCCAGCAGGGTAGCGGGGTTGGGAAATGAGCAGTTCTTC. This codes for CASRVAGLGNEQFF.

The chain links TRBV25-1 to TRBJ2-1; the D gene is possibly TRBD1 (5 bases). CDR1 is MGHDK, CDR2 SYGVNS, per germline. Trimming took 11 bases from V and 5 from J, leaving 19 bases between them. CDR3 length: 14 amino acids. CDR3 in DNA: TGTGCCGCGGCCAGGGAAGCAGGTCACAATGAGCAGTTCTTC. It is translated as CAAAREAGHNEQFF.

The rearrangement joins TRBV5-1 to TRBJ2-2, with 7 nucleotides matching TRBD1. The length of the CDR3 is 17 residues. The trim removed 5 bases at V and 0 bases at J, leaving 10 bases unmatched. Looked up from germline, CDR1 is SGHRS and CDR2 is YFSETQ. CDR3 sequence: CASSFPHGTANTGELFF. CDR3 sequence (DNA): TGCGCCAGCAGTTTCCCTCACGGGACAGCGAACACCGGGGAGCTGTTTTTT.

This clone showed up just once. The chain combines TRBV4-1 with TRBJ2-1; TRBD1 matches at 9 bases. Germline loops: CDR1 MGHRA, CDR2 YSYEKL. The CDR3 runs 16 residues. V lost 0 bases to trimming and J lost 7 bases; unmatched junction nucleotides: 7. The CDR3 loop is CASSQDRGTGWNEQFF. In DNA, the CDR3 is TGCGCCAGCAGCCAAGATCGCGGGACAGGGTGGAATGAGCAGTTCTTC.

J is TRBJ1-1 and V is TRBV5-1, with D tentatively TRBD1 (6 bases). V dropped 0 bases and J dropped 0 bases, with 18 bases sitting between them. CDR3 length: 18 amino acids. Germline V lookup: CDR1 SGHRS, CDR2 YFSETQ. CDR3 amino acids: CASSLAVRGTKLNTEAFF. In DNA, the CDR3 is TGCGCCAGCAGCTTGGCAGTGCGGGGGACAAAGCTGAACACTGAAGCTTTCTTT.

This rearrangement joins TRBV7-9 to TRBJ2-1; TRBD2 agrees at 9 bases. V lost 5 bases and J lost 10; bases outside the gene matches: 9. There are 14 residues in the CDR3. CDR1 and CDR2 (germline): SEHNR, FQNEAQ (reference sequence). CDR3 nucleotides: TGTGCCAGCAGCCCAGGGACTAGCATTGTGGAGCAGTTCTTC. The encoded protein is CASSPGTSIVEQFF. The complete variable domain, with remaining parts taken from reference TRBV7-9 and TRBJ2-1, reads DTGVSQNPRHKITKRGQNVTFRCDPISEHNRLYWYRQTLGQGPEFLTYFQNEAQLEKSRLLSDRFSAERPKGSFSTLEIQRTEQGDSAMYLCASSPGTSIVEQFFGPGTRLTVL.

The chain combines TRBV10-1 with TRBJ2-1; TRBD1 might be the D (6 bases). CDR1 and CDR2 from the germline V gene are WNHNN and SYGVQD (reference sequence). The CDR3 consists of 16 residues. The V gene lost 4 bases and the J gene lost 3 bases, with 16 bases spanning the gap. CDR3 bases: TGCGCCAGCAGTGCTGGATCGACAGGACTCTACAATGAGCAGTTCTTC. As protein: CASSAGSTGLYNEQFF.

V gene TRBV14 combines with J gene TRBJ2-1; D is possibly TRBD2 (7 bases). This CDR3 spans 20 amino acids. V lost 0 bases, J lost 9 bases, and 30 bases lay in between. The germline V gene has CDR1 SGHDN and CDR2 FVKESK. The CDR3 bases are TGTGCCAGCAGCCAAGAAGGGAGGGGGGAATTGTCCCCGCTAGACACTGAGCAGTTCTTC. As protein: CASSQEGRGELSPLDTEQFF.

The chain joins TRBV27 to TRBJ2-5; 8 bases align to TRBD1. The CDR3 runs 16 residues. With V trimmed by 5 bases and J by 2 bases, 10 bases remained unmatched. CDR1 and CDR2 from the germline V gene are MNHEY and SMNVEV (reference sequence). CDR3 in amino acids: CASSVATGALQETQYF. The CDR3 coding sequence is TGTGCCAGCAGTGTGGCGACAGGGGCGCTGCAAGAGACCCAGTACTTC.

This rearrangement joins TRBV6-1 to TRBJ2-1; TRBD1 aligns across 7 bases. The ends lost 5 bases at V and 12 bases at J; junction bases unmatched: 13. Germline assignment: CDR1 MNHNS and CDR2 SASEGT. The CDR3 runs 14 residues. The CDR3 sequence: CASSLGTDCWGQFF. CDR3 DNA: TGTGCCAGCAGTCTAGGGACAGATTGCTGGGGGCAGTTCTTC.

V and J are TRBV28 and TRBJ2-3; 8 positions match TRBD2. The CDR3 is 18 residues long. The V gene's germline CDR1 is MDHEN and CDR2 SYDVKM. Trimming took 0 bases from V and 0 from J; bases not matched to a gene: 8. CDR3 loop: CASSLCDGREESTDTQYF. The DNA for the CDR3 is TGTGCCAGCAGTTTATGCGACGGGCGGGAGGAGAGCACAGATACGCAGTATTTT.

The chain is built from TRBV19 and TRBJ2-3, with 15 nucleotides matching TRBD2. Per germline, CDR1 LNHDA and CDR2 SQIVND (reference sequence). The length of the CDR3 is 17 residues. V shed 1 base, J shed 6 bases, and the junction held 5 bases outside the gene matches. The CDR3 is CASSIVKGTSGRDTQYF. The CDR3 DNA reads TGTGCCAGTAGTATAGTCAAAGGGACTAGCGGGAGGGATACGCAGTATTTT.

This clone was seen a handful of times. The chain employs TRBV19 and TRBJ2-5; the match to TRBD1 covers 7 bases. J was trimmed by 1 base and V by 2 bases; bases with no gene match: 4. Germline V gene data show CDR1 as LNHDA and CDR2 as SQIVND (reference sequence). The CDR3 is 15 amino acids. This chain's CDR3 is CASSIPGTVQETQYF. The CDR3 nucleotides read TGTGCCAGTAGTATACCGGGGACAGTCCAAGAGACCCAGTACTTC.

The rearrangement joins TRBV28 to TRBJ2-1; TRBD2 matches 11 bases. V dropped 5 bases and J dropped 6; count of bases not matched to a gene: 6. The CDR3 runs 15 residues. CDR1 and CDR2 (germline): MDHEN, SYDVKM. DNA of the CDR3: TGTGCCAGCAGTCCCTGGGGACTAGCGGCCAATGAGCAGTTCTTC. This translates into CASSPWGLAANEQFF.